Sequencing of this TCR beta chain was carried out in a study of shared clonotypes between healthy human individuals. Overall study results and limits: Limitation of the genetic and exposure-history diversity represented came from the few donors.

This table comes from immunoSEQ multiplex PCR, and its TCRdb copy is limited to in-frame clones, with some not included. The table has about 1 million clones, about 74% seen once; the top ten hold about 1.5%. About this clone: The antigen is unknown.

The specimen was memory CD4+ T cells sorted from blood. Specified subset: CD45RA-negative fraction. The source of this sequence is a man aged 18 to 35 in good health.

In DNA form, the CDR3 reads TGTGCCATCAGGAACCCGGACACTGGAAACACCATATATTTT. This sequence encodes CAIRNPDTGNTIYF. The V call is TRBV10-3, the J call TRBJ1-3, with D possibly TRBD1 on 5 matching bases. The V end was cut by 6 bases, the J end by 2 bases, with 11 bases between. Per the germline V gene, CDR1 is ENHRY and CDR2 is SYGVKD. CDR3 length: 14 residues.